The sequence of this T cell receptor (beta chain) was determined in a study of human CD8 memory T cell subsets (TCRdb year 2020). For the wider study: The clonal relationships among stem-like (TSTEM), progenitor exhausted-like (TPEX) and effector memory CD8+ T cell subsets were assessed by comparing the TCRbeta repertoires of these subsets. Six donors each provided TSTEM, TPEX and effector memory subsets, from which TCRbeta repertoires were obtained. What the research found in general, with its limitations: Similarly high normalized Shannon-Wiener diversity was shown by TSTEM and TPEX subsets, whereas comparatively lower diversity was seen in effector memory subsets. Greater repertoire diversity in TSTEM than in TPEX subsets was suggested by Chao1 estimates, potentially reflecting a broader range of specificities. Only TCRbeta chains were sequenced, and repertoire comparisons rested on five or six donors tested with paired t-tests and Bonferroni correction. Clonotypes were shared with effector memory cells by both stem-like subsets, but only minimal overlap was found between TSTEM and TPEX repertoires, suggesting distinct antigen spectra.

No count is recorded, though its frequency marks this clonotype as medium-sized (0.01 to 0.1%). No antigen is known for it. The sequencer listed for this sample is NextSeq 550. A Human TCR Profiling Kit was used to prepare UMI-labeled 5' RACE TCRbeta libraries. The same number of PCR cycles was used to prepare all TCRbeta libraries in parallel. The original methods were these. Between about 2,900 and 20,000 functional CDR3beta clonotypes were contained in each TCRbeta library. MIGEC 1.2.9 handled UMI extraction and consensus assembly, with a minimum of three reads required per UMI. In-frame CDR3beta repertoires were extracted with MiXCR 3.0.3. Each sample was downsampled to 42,000 randomly selected UMIs before diversity metrics were calculated in VDJtools 1.2.1. For each sample pair, the repertoire overlap metrics D, R and F2 were calculated in VDJtools using the top 3,000 clones. Reads reprocessed by TCRdb are summarized as one entry per CDR3 protein sequence, and DNA is absent. The V and J calls and clone size come from TCRdb's table, not from the authors' own analysis. This sample's table lists thousands of distinct CDR3 sequences. Jointly, the top ten make up roughly a quarter of the sample.

CDR1 and CDR2, looked up from the germline V gene (reference sequence), are MNHNY and SVGAGI. The CDR3, from cysteine to phenylalanine, totals 13 residues. The record lacks a DNA sequence. Early differentiated memory cells that were CCR7+ PD-1+ TIGIT+ and showed dysfunctional, exhausted-like traits were classified as progenitor exhausted-like memory CD8+ T cells (TPEX). Density gradient separation was used to isolate peripheral blood mononuclear cells from healthy donor buffy coats. Negative magnetic separation using EasySep or MojoSort CD8+ T cell isolation kits was how the study enriched total CD8+ T cells. An RNeasy Mini Kit was used to extract total RNA from duplicate vials of some 160,000 sorted CD8+ T cells per subset. The PBMCs were used either fresh or after being cryopreserved in fetal bovine serum with around 10% DMSO. Fluorescence-activated cell sorting on a FACSAria III was used to sort the CD8+ T cell subsets to purity.

In this chain, TRBV6-6 is recombined with TRBJ1-1; the TRBD1 assignment by TCRdb is unverifiable without DNA. Sequenced material: CD8+ T cells from PBMCs. The TCR comes from a human donor in good health. The CDR3 amino acid sequence is: CASRETGLTEAFF.